What follows describes a single TCR beta chain. The sample belongs to a study of cytomegalovirus exposure and HLA in healthy donors. The trim removed 0 bases at V and 5 bases at J, leaving 2 bases unmatched. The CDR3 spans 15 residues. From germline, CDR1 is SGHTA and CDR2 FQGTGA. The PCR contained 60 Vbeta and 13 Jbeta primers. Libraries were prepared by immunoSEQ multiplex PCR; TCRdb keeps only in-frame clonotypes and omits some of them. The specimen's table records about 130,000 clones. The chain recombines TRBV7-3 with TRBJ2-2, with 8 bases that match TRBD2. The receptor comes from a middle-aged man in good health and CMV-seronegative. The sample consisted of PBMCs. In DNA, the CDR3 is TGTGCCAGCAGCTTAACGAAGCGGGAGACCGGGGAGCTGTTTTTT. Translating gives CASSLTKRETGELFF. Complete variable domain (other parts from reference TRBV7-3 and TRBJ2-2): GAGVSQTPSNKVTEKGKYVELRCDPISGHTALYWYRQSLGQGPEFLIYFQGTGAADDSGLPNDRFFAVRPEGSVSTLKIQRTERGDSAVYLCASSLTKRETGELFFGEGSRLTVL.